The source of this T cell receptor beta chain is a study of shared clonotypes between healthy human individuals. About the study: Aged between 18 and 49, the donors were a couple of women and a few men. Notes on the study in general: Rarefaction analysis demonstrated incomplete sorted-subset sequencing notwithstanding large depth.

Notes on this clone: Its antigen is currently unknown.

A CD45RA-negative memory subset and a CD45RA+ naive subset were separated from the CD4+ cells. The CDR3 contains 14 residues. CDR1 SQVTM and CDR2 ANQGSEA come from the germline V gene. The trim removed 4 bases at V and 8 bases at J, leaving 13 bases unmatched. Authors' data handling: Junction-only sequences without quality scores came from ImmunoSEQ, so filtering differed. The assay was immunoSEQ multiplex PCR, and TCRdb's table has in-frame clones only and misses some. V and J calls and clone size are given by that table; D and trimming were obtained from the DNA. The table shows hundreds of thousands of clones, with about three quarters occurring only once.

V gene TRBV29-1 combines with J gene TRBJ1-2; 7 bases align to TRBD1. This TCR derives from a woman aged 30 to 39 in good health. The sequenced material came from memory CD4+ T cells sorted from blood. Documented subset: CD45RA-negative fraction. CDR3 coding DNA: TGCAGCGTTGTAGTCCAGGGGGTTGTGGAGGGCTACACCTTC. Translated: CSVVVQGVVEGYTF.